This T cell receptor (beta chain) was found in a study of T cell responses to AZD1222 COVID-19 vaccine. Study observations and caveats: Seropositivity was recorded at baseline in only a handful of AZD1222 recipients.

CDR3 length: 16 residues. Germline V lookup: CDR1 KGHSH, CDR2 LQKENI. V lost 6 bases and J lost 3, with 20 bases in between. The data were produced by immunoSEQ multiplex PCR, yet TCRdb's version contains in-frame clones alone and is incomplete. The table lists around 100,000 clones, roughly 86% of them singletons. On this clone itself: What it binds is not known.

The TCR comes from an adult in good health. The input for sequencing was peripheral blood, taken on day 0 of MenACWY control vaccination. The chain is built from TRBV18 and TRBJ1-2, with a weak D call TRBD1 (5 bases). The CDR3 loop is CASSPSFGGRDYGYTF. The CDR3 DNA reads TGTGCCAGCTCGCCGTCTTTTGGGGGACGCGACTATGGCTACACCTTC.